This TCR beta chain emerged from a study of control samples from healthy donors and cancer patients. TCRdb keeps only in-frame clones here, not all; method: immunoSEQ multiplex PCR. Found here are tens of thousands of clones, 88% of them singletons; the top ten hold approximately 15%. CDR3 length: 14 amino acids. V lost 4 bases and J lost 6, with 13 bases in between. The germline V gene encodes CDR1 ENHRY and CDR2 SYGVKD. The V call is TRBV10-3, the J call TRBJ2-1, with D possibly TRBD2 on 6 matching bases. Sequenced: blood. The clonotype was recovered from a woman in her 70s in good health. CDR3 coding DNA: TGTGCCATCAGTGGTGCTAGCGCTTTCAATGAGCAGTTCTTC. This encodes CAISGASAFNEQFF.